This T cell receptor (beta chain) was found in a study of OX40 agonist ivuxolimab in advanced cancers. The overall study: Among those treated, three patients had partial responses, one with hepatocellular carcinoma and two with cutaneous melanoma.

Points on this clone: Its antigen is still unknown.

Germline CDR1 and CDR2: MNHEY and SVGAGI. The CDR3 spans 14 residues. Trimming shortened V by 2 bases and J by 2 bases, and 10 bases separated the two germline ends. Study-wide results and limits: Several nonresponders also turned out to have low normalized T-cell clonal expansion. Partial responders treated at 0.1-3.0 mg/kg exhibited clonal expansion among the lowest measured.

Sequenced by immunoSEQ multiplex PCR; TCRdb stores in-frame clones only, minus some. The sample holds about 73,000 clones, 75% to 95% seen once. The chain recombines TRBV6-5 with TRBJ2-7; tentative D call: TRBD2 (6 bases). The sample was CD4+ or CD8+ T cells sorted from blood, taken in a trial of the OX40 agonist ivuxolimab. This clonotype was sampled from an adult with an advanced solid tumor such as melanoma, head and neck, liver or kidney cancer. Written as DNA, the CDR3 is TGTGCCAGCAGTTACGCGAGGACTACCTACGAGCAGTACTTC. Amino acids: CASSYARTTYEQYF.